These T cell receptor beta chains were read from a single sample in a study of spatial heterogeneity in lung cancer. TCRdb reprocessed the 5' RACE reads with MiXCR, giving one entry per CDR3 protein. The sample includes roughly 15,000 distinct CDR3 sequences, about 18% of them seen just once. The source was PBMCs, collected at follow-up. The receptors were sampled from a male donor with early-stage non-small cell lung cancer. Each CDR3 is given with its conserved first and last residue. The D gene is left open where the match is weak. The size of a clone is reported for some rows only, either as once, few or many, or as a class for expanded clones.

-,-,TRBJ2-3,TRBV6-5,CASTSRGDTQYF,TGTGCCAGCACCTCCCGGGGAGATACGCAGTATTTT
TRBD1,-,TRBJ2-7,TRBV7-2,CASSFDRGISEQYF,TGTGCCAGCAGCTTTGACAGGGGAATCTCCGAGCAGTACTTC
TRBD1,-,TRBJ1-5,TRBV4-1,CASSSTGGSGQPQHF,TGCGCCAGCAGTTCAACAGGGGGCTCAGGTCAGCCCCAGCATTTT
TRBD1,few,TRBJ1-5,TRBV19,CASSHGGLRGGGNQPQHF,TGTGCCAGTAGCCATGGGGGCCTTAGAGGGGGCGGCAATCAGCCCCAGCATTTT
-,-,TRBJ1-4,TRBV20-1,CSASNTKDLNEKLFF,TGCAGTGCTAGTAATACCAAGGACCTCAATGAAAAACTGTTTTTT
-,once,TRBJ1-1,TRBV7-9,CASSPGDIGAFF,TGTGCCAGCAGCCCAGGGGATATCGGGGCTTTCTTT
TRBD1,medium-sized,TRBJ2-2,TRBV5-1,CASSFGTANTGELFF,TGCGCCAGCAGCTTTGGGACAGCAAACACCGGGGAGCTGTTTTTT
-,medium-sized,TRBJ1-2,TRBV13,CASSLRGRVGGYTF,TGTGCCAGCAGCTTACGAGGCAGGGTCGGTGGCTACACCTTC
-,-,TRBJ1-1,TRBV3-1,CASSRASQLAFF,TGTGCCAGCAGCCGGGCCAGTCAACTGGCTTTCTTT
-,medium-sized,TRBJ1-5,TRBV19,CASSRGTPPGGPQHF,TGTGCCAGTAGTAGAGGGACACCTCCGGGTGGGCCCCAGCATTTT
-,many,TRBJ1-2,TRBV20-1,CSAINDRPARNYGYTF,TGCAGTGCTATTAATGATCGGCCAGCGCGAAACTATGGCTACACCTTC
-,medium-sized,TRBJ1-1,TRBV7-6,CASSLATRESDTEAFF,TGTGCCAGCAGCTTAGCCACCAGGGAGTCGGACACTGAAGCTTTCTTT
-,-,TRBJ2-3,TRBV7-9,CATMISGLTDTQYF,TGTGCCACCATGATATCAGGACTCACAGATACGCAGTATTTT
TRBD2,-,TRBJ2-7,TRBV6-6,CASGYSGGYYGSYEQYF,TGTGCCAGCGGGTATAGCGGGGGGTACTACGGCTCCTACGAGCAGTACTTC
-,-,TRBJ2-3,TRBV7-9,CASSPNRDTQYF,TGTGCCAGCAGCCCGAACCGCGATACGCAGTATTTT
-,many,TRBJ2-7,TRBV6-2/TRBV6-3,CASRGAGALNEQYF,TGTGCCAGCAGGGGGGCAGGGGCCCTGAACGAGCAGTACTTC
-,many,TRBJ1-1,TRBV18,CASSPPNSGRGGTEAFF,TGTGCCAGCTCACCACCCAACTCGGGCAGGGGAGGGACTGAAGCTTTCTTT
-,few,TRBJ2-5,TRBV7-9,CASSLGGSQETQYF,TGTGCCAGCAGCTTAGGGGGCAGCCAAGAGACCCAGTACTTC
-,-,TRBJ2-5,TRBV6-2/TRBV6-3,CASGSYQETQYF,TGTGCCAGCGGGAGCTACCAAGAGACCCAGTACTTC
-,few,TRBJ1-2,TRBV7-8,CASSSYDSYGYTF,TGTGCCAGCAGCTCGTACGACAGCTATGGCTACACCTTC
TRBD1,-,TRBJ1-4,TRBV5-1,CASSAGDRATNEKLFF,TGCGCCAGCAGCGCAGGAGACAGGGCAACTAATGAAAAACTGTTTTTT
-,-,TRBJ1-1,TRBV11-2,CASSSTAGVEAFF,TGTGCCAGCAGCTCTACGGCGGGGGTTGAAGCTTTCTTT
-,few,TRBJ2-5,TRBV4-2,CASSHPPPGHKNQETQYF,TGTGCCAGCAGCCACCCACCCCCGGGACACAAGAACCAAGAGACCCAGTACTTC
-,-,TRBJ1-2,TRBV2,CASSEIEIYGYTF,TGTGCCAGCAGTGAAATCGAGATTTATGGCTACACCTTC
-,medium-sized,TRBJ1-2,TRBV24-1,CATSDLHYGYTF,TGTGCCACCAGTGATTTGCACTATGGCTACACCTTC
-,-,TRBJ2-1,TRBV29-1,CSVEENSSSSYNEQFF,TGCAGCGTTGAAGAAAACTCCTCAAGCTCCTACAATGAGCAGTTCTTC
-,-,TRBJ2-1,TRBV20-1,CSARDWVRGSYNEQFF,TGCAGTGCTAGAGATTGGGTCAGGGGTAGCTACAATGAGCAGTTCTTC
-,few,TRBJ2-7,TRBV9,CASSVGTVTPSYEQYF,TGTGCCAGCAGCGTAGGGACAGTAACGCCCTCCTACGAGCAGTACTTC
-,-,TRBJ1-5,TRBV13,CASSTNNQPQHF,TGTGCCAGCAGCACCAACAATCAGCCCCAGCATTTT
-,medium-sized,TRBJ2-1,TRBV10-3,CAISDNDEQFF,TGTGCCATCAGTGACAATGATGAGCAGTTCTTC
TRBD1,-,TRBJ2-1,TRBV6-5,CASRPTGGEYNEQFF,TGTGCCAGCAGACCGACAGGGGGCGAATACAATGAGCAGTTCTTC
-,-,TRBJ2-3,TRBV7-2,CASTPTTDTQYF,TGTGCCAGCACCCCCACGACAGATACGCAGTATTTT
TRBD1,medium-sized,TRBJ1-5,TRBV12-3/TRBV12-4,CASSPGGDSNQPQHF,TGTGCCAGCAGCCCAGGGGGGGATAGCAATCAGCCCCAGCATTTT
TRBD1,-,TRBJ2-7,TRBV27,CASWGTSGGYNYEQYF,TGTGCCAGCTGGGGCACCTCAGGGGGATACAACTACGAGCAGTACTTC
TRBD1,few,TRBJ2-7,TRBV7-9,CASRSLRRLGTGSYEQYF,TGTGCCAGCAGGTCATTAAGACGGCTTGGGACAGGGTCCTACGAGCAGTACTTC
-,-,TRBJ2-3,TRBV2,CANRGGSDTQYF,TGTGCCAACAGGGGAGGATCAGATACGCAGTATTTT
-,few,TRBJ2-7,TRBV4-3,CASSQVGDSYEQYF,TGCGCCAGCAGCCAAGTGGGGGATTCCTACGAGCAGTACTTC